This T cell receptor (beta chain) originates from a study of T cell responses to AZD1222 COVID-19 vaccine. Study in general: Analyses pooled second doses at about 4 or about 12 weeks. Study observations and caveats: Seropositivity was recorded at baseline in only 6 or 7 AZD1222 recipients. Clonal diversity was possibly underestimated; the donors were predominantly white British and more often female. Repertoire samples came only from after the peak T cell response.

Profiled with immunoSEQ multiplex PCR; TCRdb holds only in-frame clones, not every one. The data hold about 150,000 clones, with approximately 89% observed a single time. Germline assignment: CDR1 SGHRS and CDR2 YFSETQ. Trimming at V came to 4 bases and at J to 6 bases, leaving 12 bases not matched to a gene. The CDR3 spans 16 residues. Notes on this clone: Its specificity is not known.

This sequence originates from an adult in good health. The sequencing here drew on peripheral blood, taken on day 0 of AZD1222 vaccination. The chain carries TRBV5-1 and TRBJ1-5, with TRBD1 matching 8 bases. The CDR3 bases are TGCGCCAGCAGCCCGAACCCGACAGGGGCGGGTCAGCCCCAGCATTTT. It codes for CASSPNPTGAGQPQHF.